The next 8 T cell receptor beta chains were all read from a single sample in a study of T cell responses to AZD1222 COVID-19 vaccine. Measured with immunoSEQ multiplex PCR; TCRdb has only the in-frame clones, and not every one. The table shows under 200,000 clones, with 91% occurring only once. Sequenced material: peripheral blood, taken on day 0 of AZD1222 vaccination. These receptors were collected from an adult in good health.

The gene calls are TRBV19 and TRBJ1-5; TRBD1 aligns across 9 bases. CDR1 is LNHDA and CDR2 is SQIVND in the germline V gene (reference sequence). The CDR3 consists of 17 residues. Trimming at V came to 1 base and at J to 0 bases, leaving 4 bases not matched to a gene. CDR3 nucleotide sequence: TGTGCCAGTAGTATAGCTGGGACAGGGATTAGCAATCAGCCCCAGCATTTT. This encodes CASSIAGTGISNQPQHF. Together with reference TRBV19 and TRBJ1-5, the CDR3 gives the full variable domain: DGGITQSPKYLFRKEGQNVTLSCEQNLNHDAMYWYRQDPGQGLRLIYYSQIVNDFQKGDIAEGYSVSREKKESFPLTVTSAQKNPTAFYLCASSIAGTGISNQPQHFGDGTRLSIL.

The rearrangement joins TRBV7-9 to TRBJ1-2; D remains unclear. The V and J ends lost 5 bases and 8 bases respectively, with 18 bases between them. The germline CDR1 and CDR2 sequences are SEHNR and FQNEAQ (reference sequence). CDR3 size: 14 residues. The CDR3 coding sequence is TGTGCCAGCAGCCAATCCGGGGTAACTGGCGGCTACACCTTC. It codes for CASSQSGVTGGYTF.

The J gene is TRBJ1-4, the V gene TRBV11-2, with a tentative D call TRBD1 (5 bases). In germline, CDR1 is SGHAT, CDR2 FQNNGV. Trimming took 6 bases from V and 4 from J, leaving 12 bases between them. The CDR3 loop spans 14 amino acids. In DNA form, the CDR3 reads TGTGCCAGCAGGCCCACAGGATTTAATGAAAAACTGTTTTTT. This translates into CASRPTGFNEKLFF.

This clone showed up just a few times. V usage is TRBV2 and J usage is TRBJ2-2; D is ambiguous. From germline, CDR1 is SNHLY and CDR2 FYNNEI. V was trimmed by 6 bases and J by 1 base, leaving 9 bases between them. The CDR3 loop spans 14 amino acids. This chain's CDR3 is CASRWTENTGELFF. CDR3 bases: TGTGCCAGCAGGTGGACGGAGAACACCGGGGAGCTGTTTTTT.

The chain combines TRBV5-6 with TRBJ1-6; possibly TRBD1 for D (6 bases). CDR1 and CDR2 from the germline V gene are SGHDT and YYEEEE. V was trimmed by 3 bases and J by 7 bases, leaving 11 bases between them. CDR3 length: 14 amino acids. The CDR3 DNA follows: TGTGCCAGCAGCTCCCGGACAGTCAATTCACCCCTCCACTTT. Protein: CASSSRTVNSPLHF.

The chain employs TRBV7-2 and TRBJ2-5, with D maybe TRBD1 (6 bases). Trimming took off 1 base at V and 3 bases at J, with 12 bases between the two ends. This CDR3 is built from 15 residues. Germline lookup yields CDR1 SGHTA and CDR2 FQGNSA. The CDR3 nucleotides are TGTGCCAGCAGCTTAGTCGCCTACAGGGAAGAGACCCAGTACTTC. Translating gives CASSLVAYREETQYF.

This chain joins TRBV7-2 and TRBJ1-3, with D hard to call. Trimming removed 4 bases from V and 0 bases from J, with 7 bases in between. There are 14 residues in the CDR3. CDR1 is SGHTA and CDR2 is FQGNSA in the germline V gene. The CDR3 here is CASSSGLSGNTIYF. CDR3 coding DNA: TGTGCCAGCAGCTCCGGCCTCTCTGGAAACACCATATATTTT. Combining the CDR3 with reference TRBV7-2 and TRBJ1-3 gives the whole variable domain GAGVSQSPSNKVTEKGKDVELRCDPISGHTALYWYRQSLGQGLEFLIYFQGNSAPDKSGLPSDRFSAERTGGSVSTLTIQRTQQEDSAVYLCASSSGLSGNTIYFGEGSWLTVV.

The gene calls are TRBV5-5 and TRBJ2-7, with D perhaps TRBD1 or TRBD2 (6 bases each). This CDR3 is built from 16 residues. Deletions cut 0 bases from V and 2 bases from J, with 15 bases between. CDR1 is SGHKS and CDR2 is YYEKEE in the germline V gene (reference sequence). The CDR3 sequence: CASSLGGAGAPYEQYF. As DNA, the CDR3 is TGTGCCAGCAGCTTGGGGGGGGCCGGGGCACCCTACGAGCAGTACTTC.